This TCR beta chain was captured by sequencing in a study of blood T cells in healthy people across ages. Study results and limitations: Naive and antigen-experienced cells could not be conclusively compared, given unsorted PBMCs.

Alongside a J-beta primer mix, a sample-barcoded 5' primer served in a second PCR lasting roughly 6 to 11 cycles. Using its own MiXCR run on the 5' RACE reads, TCRdb lists one record per CDR3 protein. Of 800,000 to 1,300,000 distinct CDR3 sequences listed, almost 25% are singletons. Germline CDR1 reads MDHEN; CDR2 reads SYDVKM. The CDR3 extends over 16 amino acids. Unmatched junction bases numbered 11, after V lost 5 bases and J lost 2 bases. This clonotype turned up a few times. Its specificity is not known. A further study also used this sample, focusing on T cells of mothers and their children. This second report adds: A few healthy Caucasian mothers gave samples, and so did their six children.

The sample comprised blood. V and J are TRBV28 and TRBJ2-7, with 8 bases fitting TRBD2. The sequence derives from a girl between 2 and 10 years old in good health. The DNA for the CDR3 is TGTGCCAGCAGTCCGGAGGGACTAGGGTTCCCCTACGAGCAGTACTTC. Amino acid sequence: CASSPEGLGFPYEQYF.